This T cell receptor (beta chain) stems from a study of blood T cell repertoires in COVID-19. Across the study: T cells, B-cell-depleted T cells, or PBMCs supplied cDNA or gDNA.

In the original workflow: Reference gene primers were amplified, and this amplification served to estimate nucleated cell counts. TCRdb keeps only in-frame clones here, not all; method: immunoSEQ multiplex PCR. D and trimming were read from the DNA, whereas the V and J calls and clone size are those reported in that table. The table lists 61,000 or so clones, approximately 86% of them singletons. Germline V gene data show CDR1 as SEHNR and CDR2 as FQNEAQ (reference sequence). Trimming at V came to 5 bases and at J to 4 bases, leaving 10 bases not matched to a gene. The length of the CDR3 is 15 residues.

This chain uses TRBV7-9 with TRBJ1-2; 7 bases fit TRBD1. The material sequenced was peripheral blood. This clonotype originated in an elderly woman with active COVID-19. For the CDR3, the DNA is TGTGCCAGCAGCGCGAGACAGGGTTGGGGCTATGGCTACACCTTC. This gives the protein CASSARQGWGYGYTF.